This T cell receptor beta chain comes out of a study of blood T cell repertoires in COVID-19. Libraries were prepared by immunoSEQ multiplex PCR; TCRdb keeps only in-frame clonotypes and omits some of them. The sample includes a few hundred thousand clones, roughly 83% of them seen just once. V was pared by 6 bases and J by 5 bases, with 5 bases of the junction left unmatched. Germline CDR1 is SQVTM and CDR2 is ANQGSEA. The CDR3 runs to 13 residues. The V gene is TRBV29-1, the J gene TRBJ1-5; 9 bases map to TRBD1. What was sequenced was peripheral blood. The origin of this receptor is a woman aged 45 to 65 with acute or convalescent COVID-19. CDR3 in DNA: TGCAGCGTGACACAGGGGGCAGATCAGCCCCAGCATTTT. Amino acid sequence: CSVTQGADQPQHF.